The 30 T cell receptor beta chains below were found in one sample sequenced in a study of blood T cell repertoires in COVID-19. Repertoires were generated with immunoSEQ multiplex PCR, while TCRdb's copy carries only in-frame clones and drops some. The sample has about 120,000 clones; roughly 87% are singletons. Material for sequencing was peripheral blood. The receptor set was obtained from a woman older than 75 with acute or convalescent COVID-19.

The chain carries TRBV27 and TRBJ1-6; D perhaps matches TRBD1 (5 bases). This CDR3 spans 17 amino acids. Germline CDR1 reads MNHEY; CDR2 reads SMNVEV (reference sequence). Trimming took 3 bases from V and 10 from J, leaving 22 bases between them. This CDR3 is CASSFPHQGSRRSPLHF. DNA for the CDR3: TGTGCCAGCAGTTTCCCCCACCAGGGCAGCCGTCGATCACCCCTCCACTTT.

V and J are TRBV7-2 and TRBJ2-6; D is undetermined. The ends were cut back, 3 bases at V and 4 bases at J, with 10 bases in the middle. CDR3 length: 15 amino acids. CDR1 and CDR2 (germline): SGHTA, FQGNSA. The CDR3 here is CASSLGWAGANVLTF. CDR3 nucleotides: TGTGCCAGCAGCTTGGGTTGGGCGGGGGCCAACGTCCTGACTTTC.

The rearrangement uses TRBV6-6 and TRBJ1-5; D perhaps matches TRBD1 (6 bases). V lost 7 bases to trimming and J lost 3 bases, with 19 bases between them. There are 16 residues in the CDR3. CDR1 is MNHNY, CDR2 SVGAGI, per germline (reference sequence). The CDR3 region is CASIGAKQGHNQPQHF. The CDR3 DNA is TGTGCCAGCATTGGGGCGAAACAGGGACACAATCAGCCCCAGCATTTT.

CDR3 amino acids: CASSSGQPDTEAFF. CDR3 nucleotides: TGCGCCAGCAGCTCGGGACAGCCGGACACTGAAGCTTTCTTT. The gene calls are TRBV5-1 and TRBJ1-1; 7 bases align to TRBD1. Germline CDR1 SGHRS, CDR2 YFSETQ. Trimming cost V 3 bases and J 3 bases; bases outside gene matches: 5. The CDR3 runs 14 residues.

The V and J genes are TRBV5-1 and TRBJ1-2, with unresolved D. The V end lost 2 bases, the J end lost 6 bases, and 11 bases lay between the germline ends. Germline V gene data show CDR1 as SGHRS and CDR2 as YFSETQ. This CDR3 has 13 amino acids. Here the CDR3 DNA reads TGCGCCAGCAGCTTAGAGAGGAGCCATGGCTACACCTTC. Translation gives CASSLERSHGYTF.

The chain recombines TRBV7-6 with TRBJ2-1, with TRBD1 matching over 9 bases. The CDR3 has 18 amino acids. CDR1 is SGHVS, CDR2 FNYEAQ, per germline. J lost 0 bases, V lost 5 bases, and 11 bases had no gene match. The CDR3 spells CASSTTGGPHSSYNEQFF. The DNA for the CDR3 is TGTGCCAGCAGCACTACAGGGGGCCCGCACAGCTCCTACAATGAGCAGTTCTTC.

The chain carries TRBV5-1 and TRBJ1-1; TRBD1 matches 7 bases. From germline, CDR1 is SGHRS and CDR2 YFSETQ. Germline trimming cut 0 bases from V and 11 bases from J; bases unmatched to any gene: 7. The length of the CDR3 is 13 residues. CDR3 sequence (DNA): TGCGCCAGCAGCTTGGCCAATGACAGGGACGCTTTCTTT. It specifies CASSLANDRDAFF.

V gene TRBV3-1 (or the pseudogene TRBV3-2) combines with J gene TRBJ2-3; 8 bases map to TRBD1. In germline, CDR1 is LGHDT, CDR2 YNNKEL (reference sequence). Trimming at V came to 2 bases and at J to 1 base, leaving 2 bases not matched to a gene. This CDR3 contains 15 residues. CDR3 nucleotides: TGTGCCAGCAGCCAACAGGGGGCGGGCACAGATACGCAGTATTTT. Translation gives CASSQQGAGTDTQYF.

The CDR3 nucleotides read TGCGCCAGCAGCTCGGTCTTTCCCCCTAACTATGGCTACACCTTC. This encodes CASSSVFPPNYGYTF. The rearrangement links TRBV5-1 to TRBJ1-2; D unclear. Germline V lookup: CDR1 SGHRS, CDR2 YFSETQ. V shed 3 bases and J shed 0 bases, with 12 bases lying between them. This CDR3 region has 15 residues.

The rearrangement links TRBV5-1 to TRBJ1-2; TRBD1 agrees at 8 bases. In germline, CDR1 is SGHRS, CDR2 YFSETQ. CDR3 length: 16 residues. The J segment lost 4 bases and the V segment lost 4 bases, leaving 12 bases of the junction unmatched. CDR3 sequence (DNA): TGCGCCAGCAGCCTGGAGGGACAGGTTACAGCCTATGGCTACACCTTC. This translates into CASSLEGQVTAYGYTF. The complete variable domain, with remaining parts taken from reference TRBV5-1 and TRBJ1-2, reads KAGVTQTPRYLIKTRGQQVTLSCSPISGHRSVSWYQQTPGQGLQFLFEYFSETQRNKGNFPGRFSGRQFSNSRSEMNVSTLELGDSALYLCASSLEGQVTAYGYTFGSGTRLTVV.

This clone was seen a handful of times. The gene calls are TRBV7-6 and TRBJ2-5; possible D gene TRBD1, 5 bases. Germline-derived CDR1 and CDR2 are SGHVS and FNYEAQ. Trimming left V 2 bases short and J 2 bases short, with 9 bases between. The CDR3 contains 14 residues. Here the CDR3 DNA reads TGTGCCAGCAGCTTATTCCAGGGACAAGAGACCCAGTACTTC. It encodes CASSLFQGQETQYF.

This clone was counted a few times. The chain links TRBV5-4 to TRBJ1-1; unclear D gene. Trimming stripped 1 base from V and 1 base from J, with 8 bases between. CDR3 length: 14 amino acids. CDR1 and CDR2 from the germline V gene are SGHNT and YYREEE (reference sequence). CDR3 region: CASSLSTANTEAFF. The CDR3 DNA reads as TGTGCCAGCAGCTTGAGCACAGCGAACACTGAAGCTTTCTTT.

This clone was seen once. The genes are TRBV5-4 and TRBJ1-2; D might be TRBD1 (6 bases). The CDR3 has 14 residues. Trimming stripped 0 bases from V and 4 bases from J, with 10 bases between. The V gene's germline CDR1 is SGHNT and CDR2 YYREEE (reference sequence). The CDR3 region is CASSLEGGVYGYTF. The DNA for the CDR3 is TGTGCCAGCAGCTTGGAAGGGGGTGTCTATGGCTACACCTTC.

A single count supports this clone. V and J are TRBV10-3 and TRBJ1-3, with 11 bases lining up with TRBD1. The CDR3 is made up of 15 amino acids. Trimming at V came to 3 bases and at J to 7 bases, leaving 5 bases not matched to a gene. Per the germline V gene, CDR1 is ENHRY and CDR2 is SYGVKD. As DNA, the CDR3 is TGTGCCATCAGTGATATAGGACAGGGGGCTAACACCATATATTTT. Its protein is CAISDIGQGANTIYF.

DNA of the CDR3: TGTGCCAGCAGCCCCGGGAGTCCTGGAAACACCATATATTTT. Amino acids: CASSPGSPGNTIYF. This rearrangement joins TRBV5-4 to TRBJ1-3; D gene unclear. The CDR3 contains 14 residues. Trimming stripped 4 bases from V and 2 bases from J, with 10 bases between. Germline CDR1 reads SGHNT; CDR2 reads YYREEE (reference sequence).

The rearrangement joins TRBV12-3 or TRBV12-4 to TRBJ1-2; possibly TRBD1 for D (6 bases). There are 13 residues in the CDR3. The germline V and J ends were trimmed by 3 bases and 7 bases, with 12 bases remaining between them. The CDR3 is CASSFGQGSGYTF. The CDR3 nucleotides are TGTGCCAGCAGTTTTGGCCAGGGGAGTGGCTACACCTTC.

The chain employs TRBV5-1 and TRBJ2-7; 9 positions agree with TRBD1. Per germline, CDR1 SGHRS and CDR2 YFSETQ. J lost 9 bases, V lost 3 bases, and 7 bases had no gene match. The CDR3 sequence is 13 residues long. The CDR3 DNA follows: TGCGCCAGCAGCTCTCAGACAGGGGGAGTGCAGTACGTC. Its protein is CASSSQTGGVQYV.

The chain has TRBV3-1 (or the pseudogene TRBV3-2) and TRBJ1-6, with D maybe TRBD1 (5 bases). The V end lost 4 bases, the J end lost 3 bases, and 7 bases lay between the germline ends. Germline V CDR1 and CDR2: LGHDT, YNNKEL (reference sequence). This CDR3 contains 14 residues. The DNA for the CDR3 is TGTGCCAGCAGCCGACAGAGCTATAATTCACCCCTCCACTTT. The encoded protein is CASSRQSYNSPLHF.

The chain carries TRBV19 and TRBJ1-4, with D perhaps matching TRBD1 (5 bases). The V end lost 6 bases, the J end lost 4 bases, and 15 bases lay between the germline ends. The germline V gene has CDR1 LNHDA and CDR2 SQIVND (reference sequence). This CDR3 region has 15 residues. The CDR3 reads CASRPVATVNEKLFF. CDR3 coding DNA: TGTGCCAGTAGACCGGTGGCGACAGTTAATGAAAAACTGTTTTTT. Based on the CDR3 plus reference TRBV19 and TRBJ1-4, the full variable domain is DGGITQSPKYLFRKEGQNVTLSCEQNLNHDAMYWYRQDPGQGLRLIYYSQIVNDFQKGDIAEGYSVSREKKESFPLTVTSAQKNPTAFYLCASRPVATVNEKLFFGSGTQLSVL.

Only one count was recorded for this clone. The chain is built from TRBV27 and TRBJ2-5; D might be TRBD1 (5 bases). Trimming removed 3 bases from V and 5 bases from J, with 13 bases in between. The CDR3 has 14 residues. The germline V gene encodes CDR1 MNHEY and CDR2 SMNVEV (reference sequence). CDR3 bases: TGTGCCAGCAGTTTGACAGCGCTTACGGAGACCCAGTACTTC. Its protein product is CASSLTALTETQYF.

This clone has a single count. J is TRBJ2-1 and V is TRBV6-5; D perhaps matches TRBD2 (5 bases). Deletions cut 0 bases from V and 8 bases from J, with 11 bases between. CDR1 and CDR2 from the germline V gene are MNHEY and SVGAGI. This CDR3 has 14 residues. CDR3 sequence reads: CASSYSDGNDEQFF. The CDR3 DNA reads TGTGCCAGCAGTTACTCGGACGGGAACGATGAGCAGTTCTTC.

V and J are TRBV28 and TRBJ1-2; D unclear. The germline CDR1 and CDR2 sequences are MDHEN and SYDVKM. This CDR3 is 13 amino acids long. The V and J ends lost 2 bases and 2 bases respectively, with 6 bases between them. CDR3 amino acids: CASSLGGNYGYTF. As DNA, the CDR3 is TGTGCCAGCAGTTTAGGAGGGAACTATGGCTACACCTTC.

The chain carries TRBV29-1 and TRBJ2-2; 7 nucleotides line up with TRBD2. The CDR3 sequence is 14 residues long. CDR1 is SQVTM, CDR2 ANQGSEA, per germline. The V and J ends lost 1 base and 5 bases, in that order; junction bases with no gene match: 4. The CDR3 sequence is CSVEATGGTGELFF. DNA of the CDR3: TGCAGCGTTGAAGCCACCGGGGGGACCGGGGAGCTGTTTTTT.

The chain employs TRBV3-1 (or the pseudogene TRBV3-2) and TRBJ2-2; TRBD2 matches at 10 bases. This CDR3 is built from 18 residues. Germline CDR1 and CDR2: LGHDT and YNNKEL (reference sequence). J was trimmed by 0 bases and V by 4 bases; bases with no gene match: 8. The CDR3 loop reads CASSRGASGGSNTGELFF. The CDR3 DNA reads as TGTGCCAGCAGCCGCGGGGCTAGCGGGGGTTCGAACACCGGGGAGCTGTTTTTT.

This clone was observed once. The chain is built from TRBV3-1 (or the pseudogene TRBV3-2) and TRBJ1-6; D is unclear. The CDR3 extends over 15 amino acids. Trimming took 4 bases from V and 6 from J, leaving 13 bases between them. CDR1 and CDR2 from the germline V gene are LGHDT and YNNKEL (reference sequence). The CDR3 loop reads CASSRTGGSNSPLHF. CDR3 DNA sequence: TGTGCCAGCAGCCGGACTGGCGGGTCTAATTCACCCCTCCACTTT.

V gene TRBV2 combines with J gene TRBJ1-3; 7 bases map to TRBD1. V dropped 7 bases and J dropped 2; count of bases not matched to a gene: 8. The CDR3 loop spans 15 amino acids. CDR1 and CDR2 from the germline V gene are SNHLY and FYNNEI. CDR3 sequence: CASTLTGSAGNTIYF. CDR3 in DNA: TGTGCCAGCACTCTGACAGGGAGCGCTGGAAACACCATATATTTT. Combining the CDR3 with reference TRBV2 and TRBJ1-3 gives the whole variable domain EPEVTQTPSHQVTQMGQEVILRCVPISNHLYFYWYRQILGQKVEFLVSFYNNEISEKSEIFDDQFSVERPDGSNFTLKIRSTKLEDSAMYFCASTLTGSAGNTIYFGEGSWLTVV.

V and J are TRBV10-3 and TRBJ1-2; D is undetermined. CDR1 ENHRY and CDR2 SYGVKD come from the germline V gene. Trimming stripped 0 bases from V and 0 bases from J, with 5 bases between. The CDR3 contains 14 residues. CDR3 sequence (DNA): TGTGCCATCAGTGAGTCCGGGGCTAACTATGGCTACACCTTC. It translates to CAISESGANYGYTF.

This sequence joins TRBV2 and TRBJ1-1, with D maybe TRBD1 (6 bases). CDR1 SNHLY and CDR2 FYNNEI come from the germline V gene. V lost 6 bases to trimming and J lost 9 bases, with 11 bases between them. This CDR3 contains 11 residues. The CDR3: CASRSGTKAFF. In nucleotides, the CDR3 is TGTGCCAGCAGATCCGGGACAAAAGCTTTCTTT.

The genes are TRBV14 and TRBJ1-2, with TRBD1 as a possible D gene (6 bases). Trimming stripped 4 bases from V and 6 bases from J, with 15 bases between. This CDR3 has 14 residues. Germline V gene data show CDR1 as SGHDN and CDR2 as FVKESK. For the CDR3, the DNA is TGTGCCAGCAGCCCACAGGGTCTGAGGGATGGCTACACCTTC. Amino acid sequence: CASSPQGLRDGYTF.

The V call is TRBV7-9, the J call TRBJ2-3; 14 bases fit TRBD2. V lost 5 bases to trimming and J lost 2 bases; unmatched junction nucleotides: 15. Germline V lookup: CDR1 SEHNR, CDR2 FQNEAQ (reference sequence). This CDR3 contains 20 residues. The CDR3 here is CASSTPGGLAGVGYTDTQYF. The CDR3 DNA reads as TGTGCCAGCAGCACACCCGGGGGACTAGCGGGGGTCGGATACACAGATACGCAGTATTTT.